Following are 32 T cell receptor beta chains from one sample sequenced in a study of PD-1 and CTLA-4 blockade in melanoma listed by TCRdb under 2021. Receptor libraries were prepared by the immunoSEQ multiplex PCR assay. TCRdb limited this immuneACCESS table to in-frame rearrangements with V and J called. A share of clones is missing; checked studies link under half to unresolved V genes, and the rest is unexplained. This sample gives around 29,000 clones in total; roughly nine tenths of them show up just once. In total, the top ten clones hold about 8.5% of the sample. Here the sequenced sample was CD8+ T cells from peripheral blood, taken before anti-PD-1 treatment. These receptors were obtained from a human donor with melanoma.

V usage is TRBV7-6 and J usage is TRBJ2-5, with 8 bases matching TRBD1. V was pared by 5 bases and J by 4 bases, with 12 bases of the junction left unmatched. CDR1 and CDR2 (germline): SGHVS, FNYEAQ. The CDR3 loop spans 16 amino acids. For the CDR3, the DNA is TGTGCCAGCAGCCCTCGGACAGGGTCGGAGCGAGAGACCCAGTACTTC. Protein: CASSPRTGSERETQYF.

The J gene is TRBJ2-7, the V gene TRBV28; 8 bases map to TRBD2. V was clipped by 8 bases and J by 4 bases; unmatched bases: 13. CDR1 and CDR2 (germline): MDHEN, SYDVKM. The CDR3 loop spans 15 amino acids. The CDR3 coding sequence is TGTGCCAGCGGGGGGTTAAGCGGGAGAAAGTACGAGCAGTACTTC. This sequence encodes CASGGLSGRKYEQYF.

V usage is TRBV11-3 and J usage is TRBJ2-1; possibly TRBD2 for D (6 bases). The germline V gene has CDR1 SGHNT and CDR2 YENEEA. V shed 6 bases and J shed 10 bases, with 19 bases lying between them. This CDR3 has 14 amino acids. CDR3 DNA: TGTGCCAGCAGTCGACGGGACTCCGAGGGGGAGCAGTTCTTC. It codes for CASSRRDSEGEQFF.

The rearrangement links TRBV27 to TRBJ1-5; no definite D call. V was pared by 2 bases and J by 0 bases, with 5 bases between. CDR1 is MNHEY, CDR2 SMNVEV, per germline (reference sequence). This CDR3 is built from 14 residues. This chain's CDR3 is CASSLRDSNQPQHF. The CDR3 DNA is TGTGCCAGCAGTTTAAGGGATAGCAATCAGCCCCAGCATTTT.

The J gene is TRBJ2-1, the V gene TRBV13, with 7 bases lining up with TRBD2. Germline CDR1 and CDR2: PRHDT and FYEKMQ (reference sequence). J lost 7 bases, V lost 1 base, and 4 bases had no gene match. This CDR3 has 14 residues. CDR3 loop: CASSLVISGNEQFF. The CDR3 bases are TGTGCCAGCAGCTTAGTGATTAGCGGGAATGAGCAGTTCTTC. Based on the CDR3 plus reference TRBV13 and TRBJ2-1, the full variable domain is AAGVIQSPRHLIKEKRETATLKCYPIPRHDTVYWYQQGPGQDPQFLISFYEKMQSDKGSIPDRFSAQQFSDYHSELNMSSLELGDSALYFCASSLVISGNEQFFGPGTRLTVL.

This chain connects TRBV11-2 to TRBJ1-5; D is unresolved. Looked up from germline, CDR1 is SGHAT and CDR2 is FQNNGV. The CDR3 is 13 residues long. Trimming took 0 bases from V and 16 from J, leaving 16 bases between them. This chain's CDR3 is CASSLDRGPSEHF. DNA of the CDR3: TGTGCCAGCAGCTTAGATCGTGGTCCGAGCGAACATTTT.

V and J are TRBV13 and TRBJ2-5; possibly TRBD2 for D (6 bases). V was pared by 5 bases and J by 2 bases, with 6 bases between. The germline gives CDR1 PRHDT, CDR2 FYEKMQ (reference sequence). This CDR3 region has 12 residues. In DNA, the CDR3 is TGTGCCAGCAGCGGGGGGCAAGAGACCCAGTACTTC. This gives the protein CASSGGQETQYF.

Here the CDR3 reads CASSFGLAGAYEQYF. The CDR3 nucleotides are TGCGCCAGCAGCTTCGGACTAGCGGGAGCCTACGAGCAGTACTTC. The chain joins TRBV5-1 to TRBJ2-7; 13 bases fit TRBD2. Germline assignment: CDR1 SGHRS and CDR2 YFSETQ. The J segment lost 2 bases and the V segment lost 2 bases, leaving 1 base of the junction unmatched. This CDR3 contains 15 residues.

This clone showed up just once. The chain combines TRBV27 with TRBJ1-1; the D gene is possibly TRBD1 (5 bases). Germline CDR1 is MNHEY and CDR2 is SMNVEV (reference sequence). V gave up 6 bases and J gave up 1 base, with 12 bases separating them. This CDR3 comprises 14 residues. CDR3 sequence reads: CASRATGTNTEAFF. CDR3 DNA sequence: TGTGCCAGCAGGGCCACCGGGACGAACACTGAAGCTTTCTTT.

This clone occurred once. The chain has TRBV6-5 and TRBJ2-1, with 9 bases lining up with TRBD1. Germline V gives CDR1 MNHEY, CDR2 SVGAGI. CDR3 length: 14 amino acids. V gave up 4 bases and J gave up 6 bases; unmatched junction bases: 4. The CDR3 region is CASSSDRGFNEQFF. CDR3 coding DNA: TGTGCCAGCAGTTCGGACAGGGGATTCAATGAGCAGTTCTTC.

The chain couples TRBV7-9 to TRBJ2-1; 11 nucleotides line up with TRBD1. V shed 4 bases and J 6 bases; nucleotides not matched to a gene: 2. The germline V gene encodes CDR1 SEHNR and CDR2 FQNEAQ (reference sequence). This CDR3 contains 14 residues. The CDR3 coding sequence is TGTGCCAGCAGCTGGGGGACAGGGGGCAATGAGCAGTTCTTC. It encodes CASSWGTGGNEQFF.

The chain combines TRBV20-1 with TRBJ2-3; D ambiguous. Germline lookup yields CDR1 DFQATT and CDR2 SNEGSKA (reference sequence). This CDR3 is built from 10 residues. V was clipped by 5 bases and J by 3 bases, with 3 bases between them. In DNA, the CDR3 is TGCAGTGCTTTAACAGATACGCAGTATTTT. As protein: CSALTDTQYF.

The V and J genes are TRBV9 and TRBJ1-2; the D gene is possibly TRBD1 (5 bases). This CDR3 contains 12 residues. The V and J ends lost 4 bases and 14 bases respectively, with 18 bases between them. Germline CDR1 reads SGDLS; CDR2 reads YYNGEE. The CDR3 reads CASSPTLTAVTF. CDR3 DNA: TGTGCCAGCAGCCCGACCCTGACAGCGGTTACCTTC.

The chain combines TRBV2 with TRBJ2-5; TRBD2 matches 8 bases. Germline V CDR1 and CDR2: SNHLY, FYNNEI. The CDR3 consists of 16 residues. Unmatched junction bases numbered 7, after V lost 1 base and J lost 3 bases. The CDR3 loop reads CASSEEEEAGEETQYF. CDR3 in DNA: TGTGCCAGCAGTGAAGAAGAGGAAGCGGGAGAAGAGACCCAGTACTTC.

V is TRBV14 and J is TRBJ2-7; D remains unclear. CDR3 length: 14 residues. Germline assignment: CDR1 SGHDN and CDR2 FVKESK. V lost 1 base and J 2 bases, leaving 9 bases between the germline ends. CDR3 sequence (DNA): TGTGCCAGCAGCCAAGCAGAGTTCCCCTACGAGCAGTACTTC. Its protein is CASSQAEFPYEQYF.

This clone showed up just once. The V gene is TRBV10-1, the J gene TRBJ1-1; D may be TRBD1 (5 bases). This CDR3 has 13 amino acids. Germline V gives CDR1 WNHNN, CDR2 SYGVQD (reference sequence). Trimming stripped 6 bases from V and 6 bases from J, with 14 bases between. The CDR3 DNA reads TGCGCCAGCAGCCCCATCGTGGGGGCTGAAGCTTTCTTT. Translated: CASSPIVGAEAFF.

This rearrangement joins TRBV13 to TRBJ2-7, with 8 bases aligning to TRBD2. The trim removed 6 bases at V and 7 bases at J, leaving 8 bases unmatched. Germline assignment: CDR1 PRHDT and CDR2 FYEKMQ (reference sequence). The CDR3 covers 13 residues. In nucleotides, the CDR3 is TGTGCCAGCAGTCCTTTAGCGGGACGAGAGCAGTACTTC. As protein: CASSPLAGREQYF.

The chain combines TRBV7-7 with TRBJ2-3; D is unclear. The CDR3 runs 14 residues. V lost 1 base and J 4 bases, leaving 9 bases between the germline ends. Per germline, CDR1 SSHAT and CDR2 FNYEAQ (reference sequence). The DNA for the CDR3 is TGTGCCAGCAGCTTAGACTGGGTGGCAGATACGCAGTATTTT. This translates into CASSLDWVADTQYF.

This chain uses TRBV13 with TRBJ2-5; no clear D gene. Germline V gene lookup returns CDR1 PRHDT and CDR2 FYEKMQ (reference sequence). Trimming pared 5 bases from V and 4 bases from J, leaving 11 bases between. The CDR3 covers 13 residues. For the CDR3, the DNA is TGTGCCAGCAGCACCGCCGGACGAGAGACCCAGTACTTC. This codes for CASSTAGRETQYF.

The genes are TRBV19 and TRBJ1-5, with a tentative D call TRBD1 (6 bases). This CDR3 is built from 13 residues. CDR1 and CDR2 from the germline V gene are LNHDA and SQIVND (reference sequence). V lost 6 bases to trimming and J lost 6 bases, with 12 bases between them. In nucleotides, the CDR3 is TGTGCCAGTAGAGATACAGGGCTTCAGCCCCAGCATTTT. Protein sequence: CASRDTGLQPQHF.

The chain is built from TRBV24-1 and TRBJ2-4, with D perhaps assigned TRBD1 or TRBD2 (5 bases each). Deletions cut 5 bases from V and 7 bases from J, with 11 bases between. Germline CDR1 reads KGHDR; CDR2 reads SFDVKD. This CDR3 is 13 amino acids long. DNA for the CDR3: TGTGCCACCAGTGCCCGGGACGTCAACATTCAGTACTTC. This sequence encodes CATSARDVNIQYF.

The V call is TRBV12-3 or TRBV12-4, the J call TRBJ1-2, with TRBD1 matching 10 bases. The ends lost 7 bases at V and 5 bases at J; junction bases unmatched: 4. This CDR3 comprises 13 residues. CDR3 in amino acids: CASTGTGVYGYTF. In DNA, the CDR3 is TGTGCCAGCACCGGGACAGGGGTTTATGGCTACACCTTC.

The chain is built from TRBV12-3 or TRBV12-4 and TRBJ2-5, with D perhaps TRBD2 (5 bases). The CDR3 length is 13 residues. With 6 bases removed from V and 5 bases from J, the gap between germline ends came to 13 bases. This CDR3 reads CASSGGGLETQYF. The DNA for the CDR3 is TGTGCCAGCAGCGGTGGAGGTTTGGAGACCCAGTACTTC.

The chain combines TRBV11-2 with TRBJ2-2, with 12 bases fitting TRBD2. J was trimmed by 1 base and V by 1 base; bases with no gene match: 4. The CDR3 loop spans 18 amino acids. Germline V gene lookup returns CDR1 SGHAT and CDR2 FQNNGV. In DNA form, the CDR3 reads TGTGCCAGCAGCTTAGGTCTAGCGGGAGGGAAGAACACCGGGGAGCTGTTTTTT. It specifies CASSLGLAGGKNTGELFF.

The table lists this clone with a count of one. This chain links TRBV5-1 with TRBJ2-7, with D perhaps TRBD2 (6 bases). The CDR3 contains 14 residues. The V gene's germline CDR1 is SGHRS and CDR2 YFSETQ. Trimming took 3 bases from V and 0 from J, leaving 10 bases between them. CDR3 DNA sequence: TGCGCCAGCAGCTCTCCGGGACTCTCCTACGAGCAGTACTTC. Protein sequence: CASSSPGLSYEQYF. The full variable domain, its missing parts supplied by reference TRBV5-1 and TRBJ2-7, is KAGVTQTPRYLIKTRGQQVTLSCSPISGHRSVSWYQQTPGQGLQFLFEYFSETQRNKGNFPGRFSGRQFSNSRSEMNVSTLELGDSALYLCASSSPGLSYEQYFGPGTRLTVT.

The CDR3 region has the DNA TGTGCCAGCAGTTACTCAGCAGGCTACGAGCAGTACTTC. Protein sequence: CASSYSAGYEQYF. V usage is TRBV6-5 and J usage is TRBJ2-7; D unresolved. This CDR3 comprises 13 residues. V gave up 0 bases and J gave up 3 bases, with 6 bases separating them. Germline V gives CDR1 MNHEY, CDR2 SVGAGI.

This clone was recorded only once. The V call is TRBV5-1, the J call TRBJ2-7, with D unresolved. Germline V gene sequence: CDR1 SGHRS, CDR2 YFSETQ. V was clipped by 4 bases and J by 0 bases, with 11 bases between them. The CDR3 covers 14 residues. The CDR3 loop reads CASSLATSSYEQYF. In DNA, the CDR3 is TGCGCCAGCAGCCTTGCCACATCCTCCTACGAGCAGTACTTC.

The chain combines TRBV27 with TRBJ2-7; 9 bases align to TRBD1. J lost 5 bases, V lost 4 bases, and 3 bases had no gene match. Germline loops: CDR1 MNHEY, CDR2 SMNVEV (reference sequence). The CDR3 length is 13 residues. CDR3 in DNA: TGTGCCAGCAGTTCCACAGGGGGCAACGAGCAGTACTTC. Its protein is CASSSTGGNEQYF.

This sequence joins TRBV6-6 and TRBJ1-2, with a possible D match to TRBD1 (6 bases). The germline gives CDR1 MNHNY, CDR2 SVGAGI (reference sequence). The V end lost 7 bases, the J end lost 4 bases, and 13 bases lay between the germline ends. CDR3 length equals 13 residues. The CDR3 DNA is TGTGCCAGCATCAAACAGGGTCGCTATGGCTACACCTTC. Translation: CASIKQGRYGYTF.

The chain carries TRBV10-3 and TRBJ1-5, with D perhaps matching TRBD1 (5 bases). The CDR3 totals 14 residues. CDR1 and CDR2 from the germline V gene are ENHRY and SYGVKD. Trimming took 3 bases from V and 2 from J, leaving 8 bases between them. As DNA, the CDR3 is TGTGCCATCAGTGAAGTGGGGGGCAATCAGCCCCAGCATTTT. This gives the protein CAISEVGGNQPQHF.

This clone was counted a few times. The chain couples TRBV29-1 to TRBJ2-7; a weak D match, TRBD2 (6 bases). Germline V gives CDR1 SQVTM, CDR2 ANQGSEA. Trimming shortened V by 4 bases and J by 3 bases, and 13 bases separated the two germline ends. The CDR3 loop spans 13 amino acids. The CDR3 protein is CSVAGGQNYEQYF. As DNA, the CDR3 is TGCAGCGTTGCCGGGGGTCAAAACTACGAGCAGTACTTC.

The chain recombines TRBV12-3 or TRBV12-4 with TRBJ1-1, with D hard to call. V lost 3 bases, J lost 1 base, and 6 bases lay in between. The CDR3 loop spans 13 amino acids. CDR3 amino acids: CASSFSGNTEAFF. In DNA, the CDR3 is TGTGCCAGCAGTTTTTCAGGGAACACTGAAGCTTTCTTT.